The 9 T cell receptor beta chains presented below share a single source sample, sequenced in a study of response to subunit inactivated influenza vaccine. TCRdb analysed the RT-PCR reads with MiXCR anew, one entry per CDR3 protein. The data contain hundreds of thousands of distinct CDR3 sequences, roughly 10% of them singletons. The sequencing here drew on PBMCs from blood, taken on the day of vaccination. These receptors were obtained from a man aged 50 to 60 who received an inactivated influenza vaccine.

This clonotype was recorded many times. V gene TRBV12-3 or TRBV12-4 combines with J gene TRBJ1-5, with D possibly being TRBD1 (5 bases). Trimming took 3 bases from V and 5 from J, leaving 14 bases between them. The CDR3 spans 15 residues. The CDR3 DNA sequence: TGTGCCAGCAGTTTTAGGCAGGGCCGTCATCAGCCCCAGCATTTT. Translated, it gives CASSFRQGRHQPQHF.

This clonotype turned up a few times. The chain carries TRBV24-1 and TRBJ1-2; D possibly corresponds to TRBD1 (6 bases). This CDR3 has 13 residues. Germline CDR1 and CDR2: KGHDR and SFDVKD. Trimming removed 7 bases at V and 4 bases at J, with 12 bases between. The CDR3 DNA sequence: TGTGCCACCAGCCCAACAGGGTTCTATGGCTACACCTTC. This gives the protein CATSPTGFYGYTF.

This clonotype was found a few times. The rearrangement joins TRBV5-5 to TRBJ2-1, with 9 bases fitting TRBD1. The CDR3 has 15 amino acids. Germline assignment: CDR1 SGHKS and CDR2 YYEKEE (reference sequence). Trimming cost V 4 bases and J 4 bases; bases outside gene matches: 6. CDR3 region: CASSPNRGQYNEQFF. CDR3 coding DNA: TGTGCCAGCAGCCCAAACAGGGGGCAGTACAATGAGCAGTTCTTC.

This clonotype was counted between two and nine times. The rearrangement links TRBV20-1 to TRBJ1-5; perhaps TRBD1 as D (5 bases). Per germline, CDR1 DFQATT and CDR2 SNEGSKA (reference sequence). The CDR3 contains 16 residues. With 3 bases removed from V and 6 bases from J, the gap between germline ends came to 21 bases. CDR3 nucleotides: TGCAGTGCTAGGCCCCAGACCAGGGTGCAGGGTCAGCCCCAGCATTTT. Amino acids: CSARPQTRVQGQPQHF.

This clonotype has more than one count but fewer than ten. V usage is TRBV20-1 and J usage is TRBJ2-1, with D tentatively TRBD2 (6 bases). Germline lookup yields CDR1 DFQATT and CDR2 SNEGSKA (reference sequence). CDR3 length: 16 residues. The CDR3 nucleotides read TGCAGGGGACTTGAGAGCTGGCCGTTAGAATACAATGAGCAGTTCTTC. This gives the protein CRGLESWPLEYNEQFF.

The rearrangement joins TRBV6-5 to TRBJ2-2, with D possibly matching TRBD2 (6 bases). CDR1 is MNHEY, CDR2 SVGAGI, per germline. V lost 2 bases, J lost 0 bases, and 10 bases lay in between. The CDR3 loop spans 16 amino acids. CDR3 amino acids: CASSYAPGANTGELFF. In DNA, the CDR3 is TGTGCCAGCAGTTACGCCCCGGGGGCGAACACCGGGGAGCTGTTTTTT.

This clonotype was detected only a few times. The CDR3 loop is CASSLDGTVADTQYF. CDR3 DNA: TGCGCCAGCAGCTTGGACGGGACAGTGGCAGATACGCAGTATTTT. The J gene is TRBJ2-3, the V gene TRBV5-1; 7 nucleotides agree with TRBD1. Germline assignment: CDR1 SGHRS and CDR2 YFSETQ. CDR3 length equals 15 residues. The V segment lost 0 bases and the J segment 4 bases; nucleotides outside the gene matches: 5. Variable domain in full (rest from reference TRBV5-1 and TRBJ2-3): KAGVTQTPRYLIKTRGQQVTLSCSPISGHRSVSWYQQTPGQGLQFLFEYFSETQRNKGNFPGRFSGRQFSNSRSEMNVSTLELGDSALYLCASSLDGTVADTQYFGPGTRLTVL.

V usage is TRBV10-3 and J usage is TRBJ2-7, with 10 bases that match TRBD1. Germline CDR1 reads ENHRY; CDR2 reads SYGVKD. The V segment lost 7 bases and the J segment 6 bases; nucleotides outside the gene matches: 15. The CDR3 has 16 amino acids. The CDR3 DNA reads TGTGCCATCACCTTAGGTTGGGGGACAGGGGTAATCGAGCAGTACTTC. Protein product: CAITLGWGTGVIEQYF.

This chain uses TRBV5-6 with TRBJ2-7; D is unclear. Germline CDR1 reads SGHDT; CDR2 reads YYEEEE. The CDR3 is 15 residues long. Deletions cut 0 bases from V and 0 bases from J, with 10 bases between. This chain's CDR3 is CASSLVPESSYEQYF. The DNA for the CDR3 is TGTGCCAGCAGCTTGGTTCCCGAAAGCTCCTACGAGCAGTACTTC.